The table lists the clone carrying this T cell receptor beta chain with a count of one. The CDR3 contains 15 residues. After removal of 3 bases from V and 2 bases from J, the junction contained 5 bases not matched to a gene. Germline CDR1 reads LNHDA; CDR2 reads SQIVND (reference sequence). These data are taken from a study of blood T cell repertoires in COVID-19. The data were produced by immunoSEQ multiplex PCR, yet TCRdb's version contains in-frame clones alone and is incomplete. The sample includes 350,000 to 450,000 clones, 75% to 90% of them seen just once. The genes are TRBV19 and TRBJ1-2, with 8 bases fitting TRBD1. The sample consisted of peripheral blood. The source of this sequence is a woman aged 18-29 years with acute or convalescent COVID-19. CDR3 region: CASSIQRQGNYGYTF. CDR3 nucleotide sequence: TGTGCCAGTAGTATCCAACGACAGGGGAACTATGGCTACACCTTC.